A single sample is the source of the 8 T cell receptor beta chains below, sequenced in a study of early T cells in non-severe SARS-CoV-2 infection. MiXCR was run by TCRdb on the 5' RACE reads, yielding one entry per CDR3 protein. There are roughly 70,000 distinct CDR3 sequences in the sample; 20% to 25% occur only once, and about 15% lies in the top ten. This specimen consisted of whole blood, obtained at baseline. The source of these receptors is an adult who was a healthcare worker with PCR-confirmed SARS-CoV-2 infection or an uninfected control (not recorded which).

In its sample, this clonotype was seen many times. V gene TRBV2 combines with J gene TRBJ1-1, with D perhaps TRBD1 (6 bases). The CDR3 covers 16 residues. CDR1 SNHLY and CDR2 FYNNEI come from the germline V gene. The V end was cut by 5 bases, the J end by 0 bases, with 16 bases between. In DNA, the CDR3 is TGTGCCAGCAGTTCTCCCTCAGGGGTACTGAACACTGAAGCTTTCTTT. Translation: CASSSPSGVLNTEAFF. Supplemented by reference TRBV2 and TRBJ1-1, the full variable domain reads EPEVTQTPSHQVTQMGQEVILRCVPISNHLYFYWYRQILGQKVEFLVSFYNNEISEKSEIFDDQFSVERPDGSNFTLKIRSTKLEDSAMYFCASSSPSGVLNTEAFFGQGTRLTVV.

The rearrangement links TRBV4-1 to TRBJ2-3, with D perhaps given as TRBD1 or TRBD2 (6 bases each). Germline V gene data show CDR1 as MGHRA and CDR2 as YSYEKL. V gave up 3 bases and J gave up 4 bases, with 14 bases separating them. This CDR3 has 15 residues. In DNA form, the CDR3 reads TGCGCCAGCAGCCATCCTGGGGGGCTGTCAGATACGCAGTATTTT. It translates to CASSHPGGLSDTQYF.

This CDR3 reads CASSTGGISTDTQYF. In nucleotides, the CDR3 is TGTGCCAGCTCTACAGGGGGGATCAGCACAGATACGCAGTATTTT. The rearrangement uses TRBV5-4 and TRBJ2-3; 8 nucleotides match TRBD1. The CDR3 is 15 residues long. Looked up from germline, CDR1 is SGHNT and CDR2 is YYREEE (reference sequence). The trim removed 7 bases at V and 0 bases at J, leaving 7 bases unmatched.

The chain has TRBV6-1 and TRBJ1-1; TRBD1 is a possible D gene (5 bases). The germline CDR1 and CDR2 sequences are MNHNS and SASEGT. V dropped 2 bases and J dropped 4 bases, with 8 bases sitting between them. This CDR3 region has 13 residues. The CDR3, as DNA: TGTGCCAGCAGTGAAACAAGGGGCACTGAAGCTTTCTTT. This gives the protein CASSETRGTEAFF.

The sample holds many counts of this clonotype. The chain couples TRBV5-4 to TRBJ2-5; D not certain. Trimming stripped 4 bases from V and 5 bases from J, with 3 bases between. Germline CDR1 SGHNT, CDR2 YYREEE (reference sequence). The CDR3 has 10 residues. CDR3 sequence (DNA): TGTGCCAGCAGCGGCGAGACCCAGTACTTC. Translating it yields CASSGETQYF. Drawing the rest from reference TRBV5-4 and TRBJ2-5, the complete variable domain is ETGVTQSPTHLIKTRGQQVTLRCSSQSGHNTVSWYQQALGQGPQFIFQYYREEENGRGNFPPRFSGLQFPNYSSELNVNALELDDSALYLCASSGETQYFGPGTRLLVL.

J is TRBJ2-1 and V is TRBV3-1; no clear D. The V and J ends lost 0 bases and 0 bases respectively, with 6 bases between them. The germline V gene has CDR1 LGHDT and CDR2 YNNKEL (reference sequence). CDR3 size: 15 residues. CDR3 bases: TGTGCCAGCAGCCAAGACAGGAGCTCCTACAATGAGCAGTTCTTC. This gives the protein CASSQDRSSYNEQFF.

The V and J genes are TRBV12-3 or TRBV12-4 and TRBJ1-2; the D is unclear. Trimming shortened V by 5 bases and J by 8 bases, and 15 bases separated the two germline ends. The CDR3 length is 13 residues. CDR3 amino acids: CASSISLGPGYTF. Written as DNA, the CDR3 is TGTGCCAGCAGTATTTCACTGGGTCCGGGCTACACCTTC.

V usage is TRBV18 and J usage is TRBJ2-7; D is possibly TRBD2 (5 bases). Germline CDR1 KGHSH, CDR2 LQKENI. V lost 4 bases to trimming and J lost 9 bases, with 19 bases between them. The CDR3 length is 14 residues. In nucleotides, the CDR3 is TGTGCCAGCTCACTCGGCGTCCCGGGGAAAACGCAGTACTTC. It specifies CASSLGVPGKTQYF.